This TCR beta chain was obtained from a study of type 1 regulatory T cells. About the research overall: This in vitro CD4 product, T-allo10, is enriched for Tr1 cells and alloantigen-specific. Study findings and constraints: Tr1 cells had a more restricted TCR repertoire than non-Tr1 cells.

TCRdb re-derived calls from the reads in MiXCR, one entry per CDR3 protein. Among approximately 45,000 distinct CDR3 sequences listed, over 9% were seen once. Comment on this clonotype: The antigen is not known.

The germline V gene has CDR1 LGHDT and CDR2 YNNKEL (reference sequence). Unmatched junction bases numbered 11, after V lost 3 bases and J lost 13 bases. The CDR3 has 14 residues. The chain carries TRBV3-1 and TRBJ2-1; 8 bases are shared with TRBD2. The material sequenced was cultured non-Tr1 T cells, either the whole culture or a sorted T cell fraction (not recorded which). The sequence came from a human donor in good health. CDR3 region: CASSHTSGYYEQFF. The CDR3 DNA sequence: TGTGCCAGCAGCCATACTAGCGGATACTACGAACAGTTCTTC.